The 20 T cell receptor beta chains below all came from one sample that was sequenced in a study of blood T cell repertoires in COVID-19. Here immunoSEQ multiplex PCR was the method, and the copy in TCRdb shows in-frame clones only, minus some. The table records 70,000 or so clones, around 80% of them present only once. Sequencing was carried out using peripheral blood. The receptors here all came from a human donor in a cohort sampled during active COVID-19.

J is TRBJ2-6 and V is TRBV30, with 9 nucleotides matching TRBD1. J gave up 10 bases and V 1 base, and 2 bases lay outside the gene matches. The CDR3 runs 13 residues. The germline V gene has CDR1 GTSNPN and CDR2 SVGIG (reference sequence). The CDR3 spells CAWSEGTGNVLTF. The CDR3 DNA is TGTGCCTGGAGTGAGGGGACAGGGAACGTCCTGACTTTC.

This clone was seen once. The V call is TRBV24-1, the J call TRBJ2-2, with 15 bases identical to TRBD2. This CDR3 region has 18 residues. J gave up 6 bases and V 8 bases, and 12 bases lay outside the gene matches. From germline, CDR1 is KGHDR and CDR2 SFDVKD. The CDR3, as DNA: TGTGCCACCAAGCGCGGGACTAGCGGGGGGCATCTCGCCGGGGAGCTGTTTTTT. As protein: CATKRGTSGGHLAGELFF.

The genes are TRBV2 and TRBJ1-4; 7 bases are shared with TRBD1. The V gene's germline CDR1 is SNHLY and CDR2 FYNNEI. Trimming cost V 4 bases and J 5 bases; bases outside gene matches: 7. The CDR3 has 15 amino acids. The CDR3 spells CASSVNRGRNEKLFF. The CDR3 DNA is TGTGCCAGCAGTGTAAACAGGGGCCGAAATGAAAAACTGTTTTTT. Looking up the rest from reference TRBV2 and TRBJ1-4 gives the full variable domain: EPEVTQTPSHQVTQMGQEVILRCVPISNHLYFYWYRQILGQKVEFLVSFYNNEISEKSEIFDDQFSVERPDGSNFTLKIRSTKLEDSAMYFCASSVNRGRNEKLFFGSGTQLSVL.

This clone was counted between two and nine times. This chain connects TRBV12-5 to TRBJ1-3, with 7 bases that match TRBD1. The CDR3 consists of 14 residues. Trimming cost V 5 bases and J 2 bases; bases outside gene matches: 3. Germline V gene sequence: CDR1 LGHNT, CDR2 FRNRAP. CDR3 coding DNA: TGTGCTAGTGGTGGGACAGCAACTGGAAACACCATATATTTT. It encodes CASGGTATGNTIYF.

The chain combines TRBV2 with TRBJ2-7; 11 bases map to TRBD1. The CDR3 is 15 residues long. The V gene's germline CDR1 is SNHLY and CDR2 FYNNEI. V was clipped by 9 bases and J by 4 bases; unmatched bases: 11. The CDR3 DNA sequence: TGTGCCAGAGAGTCCCGGGACAGGGGGGGTTACGAGCAGTACTTC. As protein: CARESRDRGGYEQYF.

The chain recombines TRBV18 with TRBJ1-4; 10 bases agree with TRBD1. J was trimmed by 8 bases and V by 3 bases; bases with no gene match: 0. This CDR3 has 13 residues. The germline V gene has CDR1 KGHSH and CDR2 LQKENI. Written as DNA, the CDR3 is TGTGCCAGCTCACCGGGACAGGGGGAAAAACTGTTTTTT. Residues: CASSPGQGEKLFF. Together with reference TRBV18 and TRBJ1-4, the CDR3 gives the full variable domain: NAGVMQNPRHLVRRRGQEARLRCSPMKGHSHVYWYRQLPEEGLKFMVYLQKENIIDESGMPKERFSAEFPKEGPSILRIQQVVRGDSAAYFCASSPGQGEKLFFGSGTQLSVL.

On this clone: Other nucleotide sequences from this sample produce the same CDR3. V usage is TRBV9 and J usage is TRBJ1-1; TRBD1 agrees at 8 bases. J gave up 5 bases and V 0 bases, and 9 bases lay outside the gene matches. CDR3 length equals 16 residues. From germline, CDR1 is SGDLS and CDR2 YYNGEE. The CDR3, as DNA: TGTGCCAGCAGCGTAGGGCCAGGGGGCGCGTATACTGAAGCTTTCTTT. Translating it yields CASSVGPGGAYTEAFF.

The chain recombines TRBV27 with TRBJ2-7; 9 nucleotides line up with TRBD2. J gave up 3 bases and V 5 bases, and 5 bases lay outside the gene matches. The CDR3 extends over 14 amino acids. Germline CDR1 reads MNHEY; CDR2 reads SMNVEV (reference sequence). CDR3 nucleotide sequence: TGTGCCAGCAGTCTGCGGGGGGGGATCTACGAGCAGTACTTC. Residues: CASSLRGGIYEQYF.

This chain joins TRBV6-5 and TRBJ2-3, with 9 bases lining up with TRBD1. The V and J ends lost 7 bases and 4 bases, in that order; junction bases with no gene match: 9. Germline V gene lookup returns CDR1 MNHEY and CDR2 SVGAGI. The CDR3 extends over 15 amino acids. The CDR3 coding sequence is TGTGCCAGCACCAGGACAGGGGATGTTGCAGATACGCAGTATTTT. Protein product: CASTRTGDVADTQYF.

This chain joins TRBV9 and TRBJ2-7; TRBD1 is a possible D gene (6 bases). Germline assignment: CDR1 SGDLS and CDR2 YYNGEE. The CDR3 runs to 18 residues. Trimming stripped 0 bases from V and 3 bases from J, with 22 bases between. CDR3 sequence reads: CASSVATGKVAGDYEQYF. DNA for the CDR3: TGTGCCAGCAGCGTAGCTACAGGGAAAGTCGCCGGGGACTACGAGCAGTACTTC.

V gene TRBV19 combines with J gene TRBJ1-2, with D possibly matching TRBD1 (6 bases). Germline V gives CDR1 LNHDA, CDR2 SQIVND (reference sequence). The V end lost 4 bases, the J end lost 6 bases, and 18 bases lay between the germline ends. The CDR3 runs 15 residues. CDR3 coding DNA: TGTGCCAGTAGTACCTTACAGGGCGTGAGTGATGGCTACACCTTC. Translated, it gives CASSTLQGVSDGYTF.

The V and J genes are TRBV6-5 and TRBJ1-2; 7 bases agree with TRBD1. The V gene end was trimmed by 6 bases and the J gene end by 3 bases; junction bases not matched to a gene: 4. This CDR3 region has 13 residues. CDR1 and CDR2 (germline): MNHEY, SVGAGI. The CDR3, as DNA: TGTGCCAGCAGCCCCCAGGGGGACTATGGCTACACCTTC. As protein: CASSPQGDYGYTF.

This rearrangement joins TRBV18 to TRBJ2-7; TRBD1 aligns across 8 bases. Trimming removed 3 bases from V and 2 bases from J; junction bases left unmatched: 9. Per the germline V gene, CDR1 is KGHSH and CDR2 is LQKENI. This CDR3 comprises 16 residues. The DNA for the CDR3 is TGTGCCAGCTCACCGCCCCTTGGACAGGGCACCTACGAGCAGTACTTC. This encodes CASSPPLGQGTYEQYF.

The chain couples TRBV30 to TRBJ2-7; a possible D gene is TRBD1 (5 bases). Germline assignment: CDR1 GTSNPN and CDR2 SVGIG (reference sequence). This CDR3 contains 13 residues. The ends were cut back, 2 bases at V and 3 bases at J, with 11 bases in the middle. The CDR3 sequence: CAWSMGRDYEQYF. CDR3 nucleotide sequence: TGTGCCTGGAGTATGGGCAGGGACTACGAGCAGTACTTC.

The CDR3 nucleotides are TGTGCCAGCAGCGTAGGGGATGATGGCTACACCTTC. It is translated as CASSVGDDGYTF. The rearrangement uses TRBV4-2 and TRBJ1-2; the D gene is possibly TRBD1 (5 bases). The V end was cut by 5 bases, the J end by 6 bases, with 10 bases between. CDR3 size: 12 residues. Germline CDR1 and CDR2: LGHNA and YNFKEQ.

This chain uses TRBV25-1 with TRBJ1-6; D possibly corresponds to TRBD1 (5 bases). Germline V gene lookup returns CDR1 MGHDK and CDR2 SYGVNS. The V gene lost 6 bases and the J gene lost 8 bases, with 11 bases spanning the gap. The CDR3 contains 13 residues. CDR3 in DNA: TGTGCCAGCAGGGACATGGGCGATTCACCCCTCCACTTT. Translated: CASRDMGDSPLHF.

Written as DNA, the CDR3 is TGTGCCAGCAGCGCATGGGACAGGGACGGCTACACCTTC. Translating it yields CASSAWDRDGYTF. V usage is TRBV7-9 and J usage is TRBJ1-2; 9 bases are shared with TRBD1. In germline, CDR1 is SEHNR, CDR2 FQNEAQ (reference sequence). This CDR3 comprises 13 residues. The trim removed 5 bases at V and 8 bases at J, leaving 6 bases unmatched.

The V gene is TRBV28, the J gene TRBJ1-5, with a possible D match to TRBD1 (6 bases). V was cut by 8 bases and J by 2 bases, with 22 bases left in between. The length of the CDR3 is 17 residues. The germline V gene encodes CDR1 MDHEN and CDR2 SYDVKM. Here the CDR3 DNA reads TGTGCCAGCCGGAGGGGGGGTAAAATGCAAGGCAATCAGCCCCAGCATTTT. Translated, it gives CASRRGGKMQGNQPQHF.

CDR3 residues: CASSISGLSEQYF. In nucleotides, the CDR3 is TGTGCCAGTAGTATCTCAGGTTTGTCGGAGCAGTACTTC. V and J are TRBV19 and TRBJ2-7; D unclear. From germline, CDR1 is LNHDA and CDR2 SQIVND (reference sequence). Trimming took off 3 bases at V and 7 bases at J, with 13 bases between the two ends. The CDR3 loop spans 13 amino acids.

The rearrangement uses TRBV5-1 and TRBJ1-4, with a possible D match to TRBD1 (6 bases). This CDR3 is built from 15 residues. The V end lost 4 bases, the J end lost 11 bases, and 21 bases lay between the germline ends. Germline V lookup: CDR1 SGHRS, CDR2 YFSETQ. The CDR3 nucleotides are TGCGCCAGCAGCACCAGCGGGACGGAGGGGGACAAACTGTTTTTT. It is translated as CASSTSGTEGDKLFF.